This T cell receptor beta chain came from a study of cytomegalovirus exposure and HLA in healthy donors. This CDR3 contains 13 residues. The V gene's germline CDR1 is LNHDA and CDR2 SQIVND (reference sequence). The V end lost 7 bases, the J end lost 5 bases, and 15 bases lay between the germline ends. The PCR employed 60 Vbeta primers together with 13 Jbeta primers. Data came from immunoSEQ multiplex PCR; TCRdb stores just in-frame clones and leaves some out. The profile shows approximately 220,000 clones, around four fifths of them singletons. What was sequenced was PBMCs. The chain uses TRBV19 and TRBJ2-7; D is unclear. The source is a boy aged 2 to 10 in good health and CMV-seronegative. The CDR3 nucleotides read TGTGCCAGTAAGCCCTCGTGGAGACACGAGCAGTACTTC. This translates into CASKPSWRHEQYF. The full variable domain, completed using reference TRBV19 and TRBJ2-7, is DGGITQSPKYLFRKEGQNVTLSCEQNLNHDAMYWYRQDPGQGLRLIYYSQIVNDFQKGDIAEGYSVSREKKESFPLTVTSAQKNPTAFYLCASKPSWRHEQYFGPGTRLTVT.